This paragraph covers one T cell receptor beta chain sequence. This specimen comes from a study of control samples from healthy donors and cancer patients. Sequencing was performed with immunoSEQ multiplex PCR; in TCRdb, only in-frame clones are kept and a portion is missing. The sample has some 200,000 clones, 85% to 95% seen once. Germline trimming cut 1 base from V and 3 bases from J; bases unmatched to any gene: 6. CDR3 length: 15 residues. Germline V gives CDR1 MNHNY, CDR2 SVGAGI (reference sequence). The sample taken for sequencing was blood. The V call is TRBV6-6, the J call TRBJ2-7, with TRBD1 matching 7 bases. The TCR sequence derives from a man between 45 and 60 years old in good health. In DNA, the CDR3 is TGTGCCAGCAGTTACTTGGGGACAGAGGACTACGAGCAGTACTTC. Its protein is CASSYLGTEDYEQYF.